This T cell receptor beta chain is drawn from a study of cytomegalovirus exposure and HLA in healthy donors. PCR amplification relied on 60 Vbeta primers (plus 13 Jbeta primers). Profiling relied on immunoSEQ multiplex PCR, and the TCRdb table lists in-frame clones only, not all of them. The sample has around 140,000 clones, about 86% seen once; the top ten hold approximately 4.7%. As for this clone: The antigen is not known.

Study-wide points: Across all donors, roughly uniform sequencing depth was an assumption of the presence/absence analyses. For most TCR sequences rarity was the rule, although some public TCRs occurred in many donors.

Sequenced sample: PBMCs. This receptor was taken from a woman in her thirties in good health and CMV-seronegative.

This CDR3 reads CSVEGTRTSTDTQYF. In DNA form, the CDR3 reads TGCAGCGTTGAAGGGACCCGGACTAGCACAGATACGCAGTATTTT. This chain links TRBV29-1 with TRBJ2-3, with D possibly matching TRBD2 (5 bases). Between the trimmed V and J ends, which lost 1 base and 0 bases, there was a span of 11 bases. Germline V gives CDR1 SQVTM, CDR2 ANQGSEA. This CDR3 comprises 15 residues.